These 6 T cell receptor beta chains originate from one sample sequenced in a study of CD8+CD57+ T cells in acquired aplastic anemia (dated 2018 in TCRdb). The patients picked for sequencing were ones in whom flow cytometry had shown an expansion of CD8+CD57+ cells. Sequencer: Illumina HiSeq 2000. Genomic DNA was used as template for profiling of TCR beta VDJ combinations and CDR3 sequences. In TCRdb, the public reads were trimmed at Q25 with fastp and aligned with MiXCR, with productive beta chains retained. Identical CDR3 proteins give one entry, which carries the most common genes and DNA. Recorded for this sample are 120,000 or so distinct CDR3 sequences; about two fifths of them occurred a single time. Around 2.5% of the sample belongs to the ten largest clones. Material: sorted CD4+, CD8+, or CD8+CD57+ T cells (not recorded which) from PBMCs. These receptors all come from a human donor with aplastic anemia.

The chain combines TRBV6-1 with TRBJ2-2; no reliable D call. The ends were cut back, 6 bases at V and 0 bases at J, with 8 bases in the middle. This CDR3 region has 14 residues. Germline values: CDR1 MNHNS, CDR2 SASEGT. CDR3 DNA: TGTGCCAGCAGAAACACCCCGAACACCGGGGAGCTGTTTTTT. Its protein is CASRNTPNTGELFF.

This clonotype was seen repeatedly, ten times or more. This rearrangement joins TRBV19 to TRBJ1-1; D possibly corresponds to TRBD1 (6 bases). The CDR3 sequence is 16 residues long. V gave up 1 base and J gave up 0 bases, with 12 bases separating them. Looked up from germline, CDR1 is LNHDA and CDR2 is SQIVND (reference sequence). CDR3 sequence (DNA): TGTGCCAGTAGTATAGGGGGGCAGCTGATGAACACTGAAGCTTTCTTT. Its translation is CASSIGGQLMNTEAFF.

Remarks on this clonotype: At one of its ends the junction is not consistent with the germline gene, which may arise from a read error. The rearrangement joins TRBV7-3 to TRBJ2-3; D unclear. Germline V gives CDR1 SGHTA, CDR2 FQGTGA. This CDR3 spans 13 amino acids. This CDR3 is CASRTYSTDTQCF. In DNA form, the CDR3 reads TGTGCCAGCAGGACCTATAGTACAGATACGCAGTGTTTT.

A few counts support this clonotype. The junction departs from the called germline gene at one end, perhaps through a read error. The chain combines TRBV10-3 with TRBJ2-2, with a possible D match to TRBD1 (6 bases). The CDR3 extends over 14 amino acids. Germline CDR1 ENHRY, CDR2 SYGVKD. CDR3 bases: TGTGCCACCAGTGGCGACAGGACCGGCGGGGAGCTGTTTTTT. This translates into CATSGDRTGGELFF.

The chain recombines TRBV7-9 with TRBJ2-2; 7 bases fit TRBD1. This CDR3 has 13 residues. CDR1 is SEHNR, CDR2 FQNEAQ, per germline (reference sequence). J gave up 6 bases and V 5 bases, and 3 bases lay outside the gene matches. For the CDR3, the DNA is TGTGCCAGCAGCGTGACAGGGCCCGGGGAGCTGTTTTTT. It codes for CASSVTGPGELFF.

In this sample, this clonotype turned up many times. The chain has TRBV19 and TRBJ1-1; no firm D call. Trimming removed 6 bases from V and 1 base from J, with 6 bases in between. Germline V gene data show CDR1 as LNHDA and CDR2 as SQIVND (reference sequence). This CDR3 comprises 12 residues. CDR3 in amino acids: CASRRQNTEAFF. Written as DNA, the CDR3 is TGTGCCAGTAGGAGACAGAACACTGAAGCTTTCTTT. Full variable domain (rest looked up from reference TRBV19 and TRBJ1-1): DGGITQSPKYLFRKEGQNVTLSCEQNLNHDAMYWYRQDPGQGLRLIYYSQIVNDFQKGDIAEGYSVSREKKESFPLTVTSAQKNPTAFYLCASRRQNTEAFFGQGTRLTVV.